The T cell receptor (beta chain) under discussion was sequenced for a study of synovial regulatory T cells in juvenile arthritis. Broader study findings: Synovial Teff and blood CPL repertoires partially overlapped with iaTreg TCR repertoires, which were largely patient-private. TCR diversity was lower in inflammation-associated blood Treg cells than in other blood Treg cells.

These iaTreg cells were HLA-DR+ Tregs. The germline V gene encodes CDR1 SGHDT and CDR2 YYEEEE. The CDR3 is 14 amino acids. There is no recorded DNA. The table came from immunoSEQ multiplex PCR; TCRdb's copy has only in-frame clones and leaves some out. The sample spans about 990 clones; the ten largest clones claim approximately 2.9%. By frequency, this clone is medium-sized. The antigen is not known. The sequencing input was Treg cells from blood. Stated subset: HLA-DR+ inflammation-associated blood Treg cells. V gene TRBV5-6 combines with J gene TRBJ2-7; TCRdb picks TRBD2, but there is no DNA to check that call. This sequence was found in a donor younger than 30 with juvenile idiopathic arthritis. CDR3 protein: CASSLRSGAYEQYF.